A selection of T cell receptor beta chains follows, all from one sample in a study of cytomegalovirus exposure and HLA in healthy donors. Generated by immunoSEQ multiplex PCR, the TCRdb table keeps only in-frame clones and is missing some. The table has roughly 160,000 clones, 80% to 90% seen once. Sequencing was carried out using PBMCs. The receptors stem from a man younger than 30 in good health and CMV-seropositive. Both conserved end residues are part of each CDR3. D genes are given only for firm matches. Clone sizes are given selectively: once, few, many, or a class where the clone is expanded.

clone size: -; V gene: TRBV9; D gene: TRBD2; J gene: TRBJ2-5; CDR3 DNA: TGTGCCAGCAGCGTAGCTTCGGATAGCGGGGTAGGGACCCAGTACTTC; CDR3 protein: CASSVASDSGVGTQYF
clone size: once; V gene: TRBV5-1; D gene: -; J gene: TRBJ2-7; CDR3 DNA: TGCGCCAGCAGCTGGGGACTGACCTACGAGCAGTACTTC; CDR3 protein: CASSWGLTYEQYF
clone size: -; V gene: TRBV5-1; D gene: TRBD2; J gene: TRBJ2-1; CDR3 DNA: TGCGCCAGCAGCTTGACCCCGGCTAGCGGCTACAATGAGCAGTTCTTC; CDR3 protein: CASSLTPASGYNEQFF
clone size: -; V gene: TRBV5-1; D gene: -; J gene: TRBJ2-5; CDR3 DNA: TGCGCCAGCCACGTAGAGTACCAAGAGACCCAGTACTTC; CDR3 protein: CASHVEYQETQYF
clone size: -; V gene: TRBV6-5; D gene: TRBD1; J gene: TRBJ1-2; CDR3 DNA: TGTGCCAGTAGGGGGCAGACCTTATATGGCTACACCTTC; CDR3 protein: CASRGQTLYGYTF
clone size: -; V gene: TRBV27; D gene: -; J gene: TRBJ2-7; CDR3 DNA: TGTGCCAGCAGTTCCCGAGGTACTGGTTCGTACGAGCAGTACTTC; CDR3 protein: CASSSRGTGSYEQYF
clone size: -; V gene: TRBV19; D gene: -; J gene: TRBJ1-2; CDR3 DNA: TGTGCCAGTAGTATTAGTCGGCGGGATGGCTACACCTTC; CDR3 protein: CASSISRRDGYTF
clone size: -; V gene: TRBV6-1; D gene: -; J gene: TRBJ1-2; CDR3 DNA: TGTGCCAGCAGCGGAATCGGGACAAGCTATGGCTACACCTTC; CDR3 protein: CASSGIGTSYGYTF
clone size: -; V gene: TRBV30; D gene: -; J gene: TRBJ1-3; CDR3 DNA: TGTGCCTGGAGTGTACTATCTGGAAACACCATATATTTT; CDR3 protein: CAWSVLSGNTIYF
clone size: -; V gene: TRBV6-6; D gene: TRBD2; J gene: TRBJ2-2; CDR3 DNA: TGTGCCAGCAGTTACCGGGCGGGGGGAAACACCGGGGAGCTGTTTTTT; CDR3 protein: CASSYRAGGNTGELFF
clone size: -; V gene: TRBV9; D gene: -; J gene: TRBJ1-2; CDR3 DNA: TGTGCCAGCAGCGTAGCCGACTTGTCATATGGCTACACCTTC; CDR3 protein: CASSVADLSYGYTF
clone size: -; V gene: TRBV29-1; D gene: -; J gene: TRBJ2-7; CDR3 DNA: TGCAGCGTTGGCCCATGGGAGTTCTTC; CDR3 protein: CSVGPWEFF
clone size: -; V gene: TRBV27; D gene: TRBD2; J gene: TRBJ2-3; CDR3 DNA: TGTGCCAGCAGTCGTCCCGGGACTAGCGGGGGCTACACAGATACGCAGTATTTT; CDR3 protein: CASSRPGTSGGYTDTQYF
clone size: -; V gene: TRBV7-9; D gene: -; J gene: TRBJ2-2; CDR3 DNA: TGTGCCAGCAGGAGGGGGAATGAGAACACCGGGGAGCTGTTTTTT; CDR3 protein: CASRRGNENTGELFF
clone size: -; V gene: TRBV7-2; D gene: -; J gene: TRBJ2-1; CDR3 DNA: TGTGCCAGCAGCCCAACCCCCCCTAGCTCCTACAATGAGCAGTTCTTC; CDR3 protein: CASSPTPPSSYNEQFF
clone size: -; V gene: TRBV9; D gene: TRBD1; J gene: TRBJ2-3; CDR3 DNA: TGTGCCAGCAGCGTAGTCGGGACAGGGGTCACAGATACGCAGTATTTT; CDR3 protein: CASSVVGTGVTDTQYF
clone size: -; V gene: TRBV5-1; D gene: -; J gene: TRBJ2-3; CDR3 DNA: TGCGCCAGCAGCATTGGGTTGATAGGAGTTGCAGATACGCAGTATTTT; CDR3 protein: CASSIGLIGVADTQYF
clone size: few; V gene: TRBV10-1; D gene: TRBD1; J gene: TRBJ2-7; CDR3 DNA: TGCGCCAGCACGACAGGGGGGGACTCCTACGAGCAGTACTTC; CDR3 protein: CASTTGGDSYEQYF
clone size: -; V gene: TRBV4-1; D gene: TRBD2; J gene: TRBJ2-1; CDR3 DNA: TGCGCCAGCAGCCAAGAGGGCGGGGGGGCCGATAATGAGCAGTTCTTC; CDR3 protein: CASSQEGGGADNEQFF
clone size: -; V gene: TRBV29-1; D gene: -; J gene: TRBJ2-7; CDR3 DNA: TGCAGCGTTGGAGGGATCTCCTACGAGCAGTACTTC; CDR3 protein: CSVGGISYEQYF
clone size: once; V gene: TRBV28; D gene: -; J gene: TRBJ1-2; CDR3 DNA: TGTGCCAGCAGTTTAAGGACAGTGTACTATGGCTACACCTTC; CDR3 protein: CASSLRTVYYGYTF
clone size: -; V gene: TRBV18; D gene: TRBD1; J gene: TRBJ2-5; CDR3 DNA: TGTGCCAGCTCACCCACTCCTTCCGGGACAGGGGGACGGGAGACCCAGTACTTC; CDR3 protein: CASSPTPSGTGGRETQYF
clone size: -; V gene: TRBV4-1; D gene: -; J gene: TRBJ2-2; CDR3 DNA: TGCGCCAGCAGCCAAGATCTAGGTTCTACCGGGGAGCTGTTTTTT; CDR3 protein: CASSQDLGSTGELFF
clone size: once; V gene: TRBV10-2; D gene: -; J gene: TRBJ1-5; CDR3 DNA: TGCGCCAGCAGTGCCAATAGCAATCAGCCCCAGCATTTT; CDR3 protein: CASSANSNQPQHF
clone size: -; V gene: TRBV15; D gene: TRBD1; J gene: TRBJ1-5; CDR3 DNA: TGTGCCACCAGCGCCAGGACAGGGAACAATCAGCCCCAGCATTTT; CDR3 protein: CATSARTGNNQPQHF
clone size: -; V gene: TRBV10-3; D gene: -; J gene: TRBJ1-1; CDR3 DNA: TGTGCCATCAGTGAGTCGGTCCAGGGAAGGAATACTGAAGCTTTCTTT; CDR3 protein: CAISESVQGRNTEAFF
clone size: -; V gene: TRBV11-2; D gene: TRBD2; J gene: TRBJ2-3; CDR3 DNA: TGTGCCAGCAGCATTTGGACTAGCGGGGCCTTCCGTAGCACAGATACGCAGTATTTT; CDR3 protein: CASSIWTSGAFRSTDTQYF
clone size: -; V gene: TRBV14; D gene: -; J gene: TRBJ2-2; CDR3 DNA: TGTGCCAGCAGCCCGGGACATTCCTGGGTCAACACCGGGGAGCTGTTTTTT; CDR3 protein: CASSPGHSWVNTGELFF
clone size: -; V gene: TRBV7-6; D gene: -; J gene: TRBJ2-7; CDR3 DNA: TGTGCCAGCAGCTTAGGTGGCGGTCGAAGCTCCTACGAGCAGTACTTC; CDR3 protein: CASSLGGGRSSYEQYF
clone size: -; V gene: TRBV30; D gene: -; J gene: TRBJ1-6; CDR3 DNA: TGTGCCTGGAGTTTCGCGACAGGATCCTATAATTCACCCCTCCACTTT; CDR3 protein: CAWSFATGSYNSPLHF
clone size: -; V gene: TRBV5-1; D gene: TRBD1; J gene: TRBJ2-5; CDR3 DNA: TGCGCCAGCAGCTTGGGCCCGGGACAGGGAAGCCAAGAGACCCAGTACTTC; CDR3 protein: CASSLGPGQGSQETQYF
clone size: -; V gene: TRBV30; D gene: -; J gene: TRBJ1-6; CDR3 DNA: TGTGCCTGGAACCTCCACCCAACACAGCAGAATTCACCCCTCCACTTT; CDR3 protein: CAWNLHPTQQNSPLHF
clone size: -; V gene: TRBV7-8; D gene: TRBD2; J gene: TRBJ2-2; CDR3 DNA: TGTGCCAGCAGCCACTGGGGCGGGGGGTCTAACACCGGGGAGCTGTTTTTT; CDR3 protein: CASSHWGGGSNTGELFF
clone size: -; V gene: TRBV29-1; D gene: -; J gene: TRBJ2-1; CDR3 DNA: TGCAGCGTCTCCCCCAGGGTTTATGTTAATGAGCAGTTCTTC; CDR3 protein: CSVSPRVYVNEQFF
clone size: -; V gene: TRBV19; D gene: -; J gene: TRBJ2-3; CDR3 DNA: TGTGCCAGTAGTATAGGTGAACGGGGAGATACGCAGTATTTT; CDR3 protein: CASSIGERGDTQYF
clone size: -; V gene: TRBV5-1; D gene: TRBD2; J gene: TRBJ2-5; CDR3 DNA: TGCGCCAGCAGCTTGGTCGGGGGGCAAGAGACCCAGTACTTC; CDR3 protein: CASSLVGGQETQYF
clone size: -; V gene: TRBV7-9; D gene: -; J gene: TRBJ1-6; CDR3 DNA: TGTGCCAGCAGCTTACCCTCCAATTCACCCCTCCACTTT; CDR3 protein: CASSLPSNSPLHF
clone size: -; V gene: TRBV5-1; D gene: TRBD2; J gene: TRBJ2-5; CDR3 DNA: TGCGCCAGCAGCGTAGGGACAGCGGGGGGTGCTGAGACCCAGTACTTC; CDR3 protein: CASSVGTAGGAETQYF
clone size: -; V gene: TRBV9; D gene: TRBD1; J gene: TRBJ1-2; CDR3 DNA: TGTGCCAGCAGTCGGACAGGGGGAAGGGGCTACACCTTC; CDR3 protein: CASSRTGGRGYTF
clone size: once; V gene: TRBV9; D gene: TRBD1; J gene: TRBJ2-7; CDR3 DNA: TGTGCCAGCAGCCTAAGACCGGGACAGACCTACGAGCAGTACTTC; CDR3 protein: CASSLRPGQTYEQYF
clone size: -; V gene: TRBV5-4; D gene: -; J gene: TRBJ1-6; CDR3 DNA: TGTGCCATTTACACTACAGGGTTTGGCGGCTCCTATAATTCACCCCTCCACTTT; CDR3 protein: CAIYTTGFGGSYNSPLHF